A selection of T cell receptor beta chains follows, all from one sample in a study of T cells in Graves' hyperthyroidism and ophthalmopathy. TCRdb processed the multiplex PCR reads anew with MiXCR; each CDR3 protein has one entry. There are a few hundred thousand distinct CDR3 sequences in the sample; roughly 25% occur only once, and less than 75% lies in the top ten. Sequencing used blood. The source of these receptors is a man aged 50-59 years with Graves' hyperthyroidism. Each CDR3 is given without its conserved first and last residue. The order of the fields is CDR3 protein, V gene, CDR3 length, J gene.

CDR3 protein: ASSDYRLAGEPDTQY
V gene: TRBV2
CDR3 length: 15
J gene: TRBJ2-3

CDR3 protein: ATNIGRKGAKDTEAF
V gene: TRBV15
CDR3 length: 15
J gene: TRBJ1-1

CDR3 protein: ASSPGTVDETQY
V gene: TRBV7-3
CDR3 length: 12
J gene: TRBJ2-5

CDR3 protein: ASSLWTSGYEQY
V gene: TRBV28
CDR3 length: 12
J gene: TRBJ2-7

CDR3 protein: ASSTTGPNSPLH
V gene: TRBV19
CDR3 length: 12
J gene: TRBJ1-6

CDR3 protein: ASSPGTVETQY
V gene: TRBV7-2
CDR3 length: 11
J gene: TRBJ2-5

CDR3 protein: ASSSDNAGDGYT
V gene: TRBV7-9
CDR3 length: 12
J gene: TRBJ1-2

CDR3 protein: ASSIRGVASGISTDTQY
V gene: TRBV19
CDR3 length: 17
J gene: TRBJ2-3

CDR3 protein: ASTKGGISGNTIY
V gene: TRBV19
CDR3 length: 13
J gene: TRBJ1-3

CDR3 protein: ASRPQGPYEQF
V gene: TRBV6-1
CDR3 length: 11
J gene: -

CDR3 protein: ASSQAPGLAAGANVLT
V gene: TRBV3-1
CDR3 length: 16
J gene: TRBJ2-6

CDR3 protein: ASSGRSAAQF
V gene: TRBV9
CDR3 length: 10
J gene: TRBJ2-1

CDR3 protein: ASRIRGLSTDTQY
V gene: TRBV12-5
CDR3 length: 13
J gene: TRBJ2-3

CDR3 protein: ASSSGGFTQY
V gene: TRBV6-1
CDR3 length: 10
J gene: TRBJ2-3

CDR3 protein: ASRPALGLADYEQY
V gene: TRBV6-2/TRBV6-3
CDR3 length: 14
J gene: TRBJ2-7

CDR3 protein: ASSERLGMVGELF
V gene: TRBV2
CDR3 length: 13
J gene: TRBJ2-2

CDR3 protein: ASSLVLAGNYEQY
V gene: TRBV7-8
CDR3 length: 13
J gene: TRBJ2-7

CDR3 protein: ASSEVARGRNEQF
V gene: TRBV6-1
CDR3 length: 13
J gene: TRBJ2-1

CDR3 protein: ASSVERSSTDTQY
V gene: TRBV27
CDR3 length: 13
J gene: TRBJ2-3

CDR3 protein: ASRDATRTGTYEQY
V gene: TRBV2
CDR3 length: 14
J gene: TRBJ2-7

CDR3 protein: ASSLGLAGVDEQF
V gene: TRBV7-3
CDR3 length: 13
J gene: TRBJ2-1

CDR3 protein: ASSQKNTGELF
V gene: TRBV18
CDR3 length: 11
J gene: TRBJ2-2

CDR3 protein: ASRAGTAAYEQY
V gene: TRBV2
CDR3 length: 12
J gene: TRBJ2-7

CDR3 protein: ASSQRPAGERYYEQY
V gene: TRBV11-1
CDR3 length: 15
J gene: TRBJ2-7

CDR3 protein: ASSLGLSPGEQY
V gene: TRBV5-5
CDR3 length: 12
J gene: TRBJ2-7

CDR3 protein: SAGPTSLTQY
V gene: TRBV20-1
CDR3 length: 10
J gene: TRBJ2-3

CDR3 protein: ASSFTAGISYEQY
V gene: TRBV11-3
CDR3 length: 13
J gene: TRBJ2-7

CDR3 protein: ASSEFQGANTEAF
V gene: TRBV2
CDR3 length: 13
J gene: TRBJ1-1

CDR3 protein: SVGEGEQY
V gene: TRBV29-1
CDR3 length: 8
J gene: TRBJ2-7

CDR3 protein: ASASPGADTQY
V gene: TRBV6-2/TRBV6-3
CDR3 length: 11
J gene: TRBJ2-3

CDR3 protein: AAQGTGKNTGELF
V gene: TRBV11-2
CDR3 length: 13
J gene: TRBJ2-2

CDR3 protein: ASRLAGGKDTQY
V gene: TRBV10-2
CDR3 length: 12
J gene: TRBJ2-3

CDR3 protein: ASSLERTPSSTDTQY
V gene: TRBV7-9
CDR3 length: 15
J gene: TRBJ2-3

CDR3 protein: AGGDREAEQY
V gene: TRBV28
CDR3 length: 10
J gene: TRBJ2-7

CDR3 protein: ASSTTVYNEQF
V gene: TRBV6-2/TRBV6-3
CDR3 length: 11
J gene: TRBJ2-1

CDR3 protein: ASSQPSIENIQY
V gene: TRBV7-3
CDR3 length: 12
J gene: TRBJ2-4

CDR3 protein: ASTLRGGSNEQY
V gene: TRBV19
CDR3 length: 12
J gene: TRBJ2-7

CDR3 protein: SAGALEAQH
V gene: TRBV20-1
CDR3 length: 9
J gene: TRBJ1-5

CDR3 protein: ASSATTGTSQF
V gene: TRBV18
CDR3 length: 11
J gene: TRBJ2-1

CDR3 protein: ASRRDARSYNEQF
V gene: TRBV5-1
CDR3 length: 13
J gene: TRBJ2-1

CDR3 protein: ASSLVSSADHNEQF
V gene: TRBV7-8
CDR3 length: 14
J gene: TRBJ2-1

CDR3 protein: ASSFFGRSNEQF
V gene: TRBV11-3
CDR3 length: 12
J gene: TRBJ2-1

CDR3 protein: ASSPGGTGDNGQF
V gene: TRBV5-1
CDR3 length: 13
J gene: TRBJ2-1

CDR3 protein: ASSRTPGQGYEQY
V gene: TRBV7-6
CDR3 length: 13
J gene: TRBJ2-7

CDR3 protein: ASSYSRVTDTQY
V gene: TRBV6-2/TRBV6-3
CDR3 length: 12
J gene: TRBJ2-3

CDR3 protein: ASSVSTTGELF
V gene: TRBV28
CDR3 length: 11
J gene: TRBJ2-2

CDR3 protein: SVASSSGRGFGAKNIQY
V gene: TRBV29-1
CDR3 length: 17
J gene: TRBJ2-4

CDR3 protein: ASSIGGQSYEQY
V gene: TRBV19
CDR3 length: 12
J gene: TRBJ2-7

CDR3 protein: ASSLAPSGGASSRAYEQY
V gene: TRBV7-6
CDR3 length: 18
J gene: TRBJ2-7

CDR3 protein: ASSLKGSDTQY
V gene: TRBV2
CDR3 length: 11
J gene: TRBJ2-3